This TCR beta chain was captured in a study of cytomegalovirus exposure and HLA in healthy donors. 13 Jbeta primers and 60 Vbeta primers were used for the PCR. Libraries were prepared by immunoSEQ multiplex PCR; TCRdb keeps only in-frame clonotypes and omits some of them. The repertoire holds some 130,000 clones, with around three quarters as singletons. To note about this clone: Its antigen is not identified.

Study-wide findings and caveats: Cytomegalovirus status was reportedly diagnosed by the classifier with high sensitivity and specificity. About 87% or about 30% of the time was how often most TCR beta V segments were productive, according to an earlier analysis. TCR beta V- and J-gene trimming, according to a later analysis, was linked to a missense DCLRE1C variant.

Trimming took 3 bases from V and 6 from J; bases not matched to a gene: 8. CDR3 length: 14 amino acids. Germline CDR1 GTSNPN, CDR2 SVGIG (reference sequence). The chain couples TRBV30 to TRBJ1-5, with TRBD1 identical over 7 bases. The sequence was collected from a woman in her fifties or sixties in good health and CMV-seronegative. The sequencing input was PBMCs. CDR3 coding DNA: TGTGCCTGGAGGGGACCAGGGGGAAGTCAGCCCCAGCATTTT. It yields the protein CAWRGPGGSQPQHF.